The 27 T cell receptor beta chains below all came from one sample that was sequenced in a study of T cells in Graves' hyperthyroidism and ophthalmopathy (dated by TCRdb to between 2017 and 2020). Library preparation employed multiplex PCR. The instrument given in TCRdb is Illumina HiSeq 2000. Amplification of TCR beta CDR3 regions was carried out from RNA transcripts. For the first round of RT-PCR on the TCR CDR3, the HTBI primer set was used together with the Qiagen OneStep RT-PCR kit. TCRdb reanalyzed the raw reads on its own, using fastp at Q25 for trimming and MiXCR for clone calling, and kept in-frame beta chains. Rows matching on CDR3 protein sequence are summarized as one entry with the most common DNA and genes. This sample is represented by about 640,000 distinct CDR3 sequences; about 20% of them were singletons. The ten largest clones represent over 30% of the sample. The sequencing sample was made of blood. Receptors were obtained from a young man with Graves' ophthalmopathy.

The V and J genes are TRBV7-8 and TRBJ2-1, with D tentatively TRBD2 (6 bases). Trimming shortened V by 5 bases and J by 5 bases, and 25 bases separated the two germline ends. Germline assignment: CDR1 SGHVS and CDR2 FQNEAQ. The CDR3 is 18 amino acids. Here the CDR3 reads CASSADTLAFIRDNEQFF. The CDR3 coding sequence is TGTGCCAGCAGCGCGGACACTCTAGCGTTCATAAGGGACAATGAGCAGTTCTTC.

A few counts support this clonotype. This sequence joins TRBV30 and TRBJ1-3; D is ambiguous. The V end lost 0 bases, the J end lost 0 bases, and 12 bases lay between the germline ends. The CDR3 loop spans 16 amino acids. The germline V gene encodes CDR1 GTSNPN and CDR2 SVGIG (reference sequence). The CDR3 loop is CAWSVSELFSGNTIYF. CDR3 coding DNA: TGTGCCTGGAGTGTATCTGAGCTTTTCTCTGGAAACACCATATATTTT.

The chain employs TRBV30 and TRBJ2-2, with a weak D call TRBD2 (5 bases). The CDR3 runs to 14 residues. Germline-derived CDR1 and CDR2 are GTSNPN and SVGIG (reference sequence). Trimming pared 1 base from V and 7 bases from J, leaving 13 bases between. The CDR3 reads CAWSAGSQNGELFF. The CDR3 DNA reads TGTGCCTGGAGTGCGGGGAGCCAAAACGGGGAGCTGTTTTTT.

This clonotype has ten or more counts. The chain employs TRBV5-1 and TRBJ2-1; no clear D. CDR1 and CDR2 (germline): SGHRS, YFSETQ. This CDR3 region has 15 residues. Trimming removed 2 bases at V and 4 bases at J, with 13 bases between. The CDR3 sequence: CASSFADLIYNEQFF. In nucleotides, the CDR3 is TGCGCCAGCAGCTTTGCGGACCTGATATACAATGAGCAGTTCTTC. The full variable domain, completed using reference TRBV5-1 and TRBJ2-1, is KAGVTQTPRYLIKTRGQQVTLSCSPISGHRSVSWYQQTPGQGLQFLFEYFSETQRNKGNFPGRFSGRQFSNSRSEMNVSTLELGDSALYLCASSFADLIYNEQFFGPGTRLTVL.

The chain joins TRBV20-1 to TRBJ2-7, with D possibly being TRBD1 (6 bases). The CDR3 is 15 amino acids. V lost 1 base and J lost 4, with 17 bases in between. Germline assignment: CDR1 DFQATT and CDR2 SNEGSKA (reference sequence). The CDR3 loop is CSARVTQGLSYEQYF. The CDR3 DNA follows: TGCAGTGCTAGAGTCACACAGGGTCTATCATACGAGCAGTACTTC.

V gene TRBV6-4 combines with J gene TRBJ1-5; 9 bases line up with TRBD1. With V trimmed by 1 base and J by 0 bases, 10 bases remained unmatched. Germline loops: CDR1 MRHNA, CDR2 SNTAGT. This CDR3 is built from 19 residues. For the CDR3, the DNA is TGTGCCAGCAGTGACTTTGGGGACAGGGTGAGAAATAGCAATCAGCCCCAGCATTTT. It is translated as CASSDFGDRVRNSNQPQHF.

This clonotype was recorded at least ten times. The rearrangement joins TRBV30 to TRBJ1-1, with D possibly being TRBD1 (5 bases). The CDR3 extends over 11 amino acids. From germline, CDR1 is GTSNPN and CDR2 SVGIG (reference sequence). Trimming took 5 bases from V and 1 from J, leaving 5 bases between them. The CDR3 reads CAWDRNTEAFF. In nucleotides, the CDR3 is TGTGCCTGGGACAGGAACACTGAAGCTTTCTTT.

The CDR3 DNA follows: TGCGCCAGCAGCTTGGCCGCCGCTCTGGGGGCCAACGTCCTGACTTTC. Its translation: CASSLAAALGANVLTF. The chain combines TRBV5-1 with TRBJ2-6; no firm D call. This CDR3 is built from 16 residues. The V gene lost 0 bases and the J gene lost 4 bases, with 11 bases spanning the gap. Germline CDR1 SGHRS, CDR2 YFSETQ. Combining the CDR3 with reference TRBV5-1 and TRBJ2-6 gives the whole variable domain KAGVTQTPRYLIKTRGQQVTLSCSPISGHRSVSWYQQTPGQGLQFLFEYFSETQRNKGNFPGRFSGRQFSNSRSEMNVSTLELGDSALYLCASSLAAALGANVLTFGAGSRLTVL.

This clonotype was counted once. One junction end disagrees with the germline gene, perhaps due to a read error. DNA of the CDR3: TGTCCCAGCAGCTTAGACAGAAGAAATGAGCAGTTCTTC. It codes for CPSSLDRRNEQFF. V is TRBV7-3 and J is TRBJ2-1; weak D call: TRBD1 (5 bases). The germline CDR1 and CDR2 sequences are SGHTA and FQGTGA. The CDR3 covers 13 residues. Using reference TRBV7-3 and TRBJ2-1 for the parts outside the CDR3, the full variable domain is GAGVSQTPSNKVTEKGKYVELRCDPISGHTALYWYRQSLGQGPEFLIYFQGTGAADDSGLPNDRFFAVRPEGSVSTLKIQRTERGDSAVYLCPSSLDRRNEQFFGPGTRLTVL.

The chain couples TRBV6-5 to TRBJ1-1; D not resolved. CDR3 length equals 14 residues. Germline V gives CDR1 MNHEY, CDR2 SVGAGI. V lost 0 bases and J 1 base, leaving 6 bases between the germline ends. The CDR3 sequence is CASSYSERNTEAFF. The CDR3 DNA sequence: TGTGCCAGCAGTTACTCGGAGAGGAACACTGAAGCTTTCTTT.

The CDR3 region has the DNA TGTGCCAGCAGGAACGGACAGACCATGAACACTGAAGCTTTCTTT. This gives the protein CASRNGQTMNTEAFF. The V gene is TRBV7-8, the J gene TRBJ1-1, with D possibly TRBD1 on 6 matching bases. Germline V gene sequence: CDR1 SGHVS, CDR2 FQNEAQ. The CDR3 extends over 15 amino acids. Trimming cost V 6 bases and J 0 bases, with 14 bases left between them.

This clonotype occurred many times. V and J are TRBV28 and TRBJ1-5; D may be TRBD1 (5 bases). Trimming cost V 6 bases and J 0 bases, with 18 bases left between them. Germline CDR1 MDHEN, CDR2 SYDVKM. The CDR3 length is 17 residues. The CDR3 DNA reads TGTGCCAGCAGCTTGGCTTTGGGGACGGCTAGCAATCAGCCCCAGCATTTT. It is translated as CASSLALGTASNQPQHF.

This clonotype was detected many times. The chain uses TRBV12-3 or TRBV12-4 and TRBJ1-1; a weak D match, TRBD1 (5 bases). This CDR3 has 13 amino acids. V shed 2 bases and J shed 10 bases, with 14 bases lying between them. The CDR3 DNA is TGTGCCAGCAGTTTAAGTGTCCGGGACTTAGCTTTCTTT. It codes for CASSLSVRDLAFF.

V usage is TRBV4-1 and J usage is TRBJ2-2, with a tentative D call TRBD1 (5 bases). CDR3 length: 16 residues. CDR1 MGHRA and CDR2 YSYEKL come from the germline V gene. V dropped 0 bases and J dropped 7 bases, with 15 bases sitting between them. CDR3 amino acids: CASSQDGRLQGGELFF. The CDR3 DNA sequence: TGCGCCAGCAGCCAAGATGGCAGGCTTCAGGGCGGGGAGCTGTTTTTT.

This clonotype was seen many times. The J gene is TRBJ1-2, the V gene TRBV11-2, with no clear D. Trimming removed 5 bases from V and 8 bases from J, with 12 bases in between. The CDR3 runs 12 residues. Germline loops: CDR1 SGHAT, CDR2 FQNNGV. CDR3 coding DNA: TGTGCCAGCAGCGGAGGTGAGGTGGGCTACACCTTC. Encoded protein: CASSGGEVGYTF.

The chain combines TRBV7-2 with TRBJ2-3; no clear D gene. The ends were cut back, 5 bases at V and 2 bases at J, with 8 bases in the middle. CDR1 and CDR2 from the germline V gene are SGHTA and FQGNSA. This CDR3 is 13 amino acids long. DNA of the CDR3: TGTGCCAGCAGCCCCGCCTACACAGATACGCAGTATTTT. This codes for CASSPAYTDTQYF.

V is TRBV4-2 and J is TRBJ2-1; 9 nucleotides align to TRBD2. The germline V gene has CDR1 LGHNA and CDR2 YNFKEQ. Trimming at V came to 4 bases and at J to 8 bases, leaving 15 bases not matched to a gene. This CDR3 region has 17 residues. In DNA, the CDR3 is TGTGCCAGCAGCCTTCAATCGGGCCTAGCGGGATCGGATGAGCAGTTCTTC. Its protein is CASSLQSGLAGSDEQFF.

This clonotype occurred once. A much larger clone sits a single nucleotide away, making a read error possible. This chain uses TRBV12-3 or TRBV12-4 with TRBJ2-1; weak D call: TRBD2 (5 bases). The CDR3 is 14 residues long. The CDR3 reads CAGSGGRLNNEQFF. Here the CDR3 DNA reads TGTGCCGGCAGCGGCGGACGATTAAACAATGAGCAGTTCTTC.

This clonotype has only a few counts. The chain couples TRBV5-1 to TRBJ2-5; D possibly corresponds to TRBD1 (5 bases). Germline assignment: CDR1 SGHRS and CDR2 YFSETQ. V was shortened by 2 bases and J by 4 bases, with 12 bases between the two germline ends. The CDR3 extends over 14 amino acids. This CDR3 is CASSLGQQAETQYF. CDR3 coding DNA: TGCGCCAGCAGCTTAGGCCAACAGGCAGAGACCCAGTACTTC.

CDR3 protein: CASAPLRNTEAFF. For the CDR3, the DNA is TGTGCCAGTGCTCCATTGAGGAACACTGAAGCTTTCTTT. The chain employs TRBV19 and TRBJ1-1; D call uncertain. Germline V gene data show CDR1 as LNHDA and CDR2 as SQIVND (reference sequence). V gave up 8 bases and J gave up 1 base, with 11 bases separating them. The CDR3 has 13 residues.

This clonotype was seen repeatedly, ten times or more. The chain joins TRBV2 to TRBJ1-6; D is unresolved. The V gene's germline CDR1 is SNHLY and CDR2 FYNNEI. The CDR3 extends over 16 amino acids. V was cut by 6 bases and J by 5 bases, with 17 bases left in between. CDR3 coding DNA: TGTGCCAGCAGGGCGCCAGGAGGGTCCCATAATTCACCCCTCCACTTT. Its translation: CASRAPGGSHNSPLHF.

This clonotype has ten or more counts. The rearrangement links TRBV11-2 to TRBJ2-7; D not resolved. CDR3 length: 12 amino acids. V shed 0 bases and J shed 8 bases, with 8 bases lying between them. From germline, CDR1 is SGHAT and CDR2 FQNNGV. CDR3 DNA sequence: TGTGCCAGCAGCTTAGATATAGGGAAGCAGTACTTC. Residues: CASSLDIGKQYF.

A few counts support this clonotype. The rearrangement joins TRBV2 to TRBJ2-5; 7 bases are shared with TRBD1. The CDR3 runs 13 residues. With 7 bases clipped from V and 5 bases from J, the junction kept 7 bases outside the gene matches. From germline, CDR1 is SNHLY and CDR2 FYNNEI. For the CDR3, the DNA is TGTGCCAGCACGAAGACAGGGAGCGAGACCCAGTACTTC. It specifies CASTKTGSETQYF.

This clonotype was observed a few times. The genes are TRBV5-6 and TRBJ2-5; 7 bases are shared with TRBD2. Trimming cost V 4 bases and J 4 bases; bases outside gene matches: 10. The CDR3 loop spans 15 amino acids. Germline V gene lookup returns CDR1 SGHDT and CDR2 YYEEEE. CDR3 sequence (DNA): TGTGCCAGCAGCCTCCTAGGGGCTAGCGGAGAGACCCAGTACTTC. Amino acid sequence: CASSLLGASGETQYF.

The sample holds a few counts of this clonotype. This chain joins TRBV20-1 and TRBJ2-5; 8 positions agree with TRBD1. CDR1 DFQATT and CDR2 SNEGSKA come from the germline V gene (reference sequence). V was clipped by 8 bases and J by 4 bases; unmatched bases: 6. CDR3 size: 12 residues. The CDR3 reads CSQQGGRETQYF. In DNA form, the CDR3 reads TGCAGTCAACAGGGGGGTAGAGAGACCCAGTACTTC.

This clonotype was found many times. This rearrangement joins TRBV10-3 to TRBJ2-7, with D tentatively TRBD2 (5 bases). The CDR3 covers 12 residues. Per the germline V gene, CDR1 is ENHRY and CDR2 is SYGVKD. Trimming took off 6 bases at V and 4 bases at J, with 10 bases between the two ends. CDR3 in DNA: TGTGCCATCAGCGATGGGAGTTACGAGCAGTACTTC. As protein: CAISDGSYEQYF.

This clonotype was picked up a small number of times. CDR3 protein: CASSLDRPGTTDTQYF. The CDR3 region has the DNA TGTGCCAGCAGCTTAGATCGGCCAGGGACCACAGATACGCAGTATTTT. This chain uses TRBV11-2 with TRBJ2-3, with D perhaps being TRBD1 or TRBD2 (5 bases each). Germline loops: CDR1 SGHAT, CDR2 FQNNGV. The CDR3 extends over 16 amino acids. Trimming took off 0 bases at V and 2 bases at J, with 12 bases between the two ends.